This entry features one T cell receptor (beta chain) sequence. The antigen is undetermined. The sample is drawn from a study of graft-versus-host responses after intestinal transplantation. Whole-study context: Recipients across the board were started on anti-thymocyte globulin induction, then kept on tacrolimus and steroids for approximately three years.

This table comes from immunoSEQ multiplex PCR, and its TCRdb copy is limited to in-frame clones, with some not included. Here the sample spans 50,000 to 75,000 clones, 85% to 95% being singletons. Whole-study results and caveats: High graft-versus-host to host-versus-graft T cell clonal ratios marked allografts of patients with graft-donor macrochimerism.

The germline V gene has CDR1 ENHRY and CDR2 SYGVKD. CDR3 length equals 11 residues. The V gene lost 7 bases and the J gene lost 6 bases, with 8 bases spanning the gap. This sequence originates from a human donor who was the organ donor for an intestinal transplant. Sequenced here: unstimulated CD4+ T cells sorted from spleen or lymph node cells, sampled before transplant. V usage is TRBV10-3 and J usage is TRBJ2-3; D uncertain. The CDR3 loop reads CAIKETDTQYF. The CDR3 DNA reads TGTGCCATCAAGGAGACGGATACGCAGTATTTT.